These 24 T cell receptor beta chains came from one sample sequenced in a study of blood T cells in healthy people across ages. A second PCR of roughly 7 to 11 cycles used a sample-barcoded 5' primer and a J-beta primer mix. From the 5' RACE reads, TCRdb called clonotypes with MiXCR, one entry per CDR3 protein. Of about 720,000 distinct CDR3 sequences listed, roughly 25% were seen once; the top ten hold more than 3%. The same data also contributed to another study, on T cells of mothers and their children.

Sequenced input: blood. These receptors were collected from a boy aged 10-17 years in good health.

V is TRBV6-6 and J is TRBJ1-3; a possible D gene is TRBD1 (5 bases). Trimming shortened V by 2 bases and J by 5 bases, and 16 bases separated the two germline ends. The CDR3 contains 16 residues. CDR1 is MNHNY and CDR2 is SVGAGI in the germline V gene (reference sequence). CDR3 sequence: CASSYQGLNQRNTIYF. CDR3 sequence (DNA): TGTGCCAGCAGTTACCAGGGCTTGAATCAGCGAAACACCATATATTTT.

This clonotype has more than one count but fewer than ten. J is TRBJ2-5 and V is TRBV29-1; possible D gene TRBD2, 5 bases. This CDR3 has 12 amino acids. The germline V gene encodes CDR1 SQVTM and CDR2 ANQGSEA. V was shortened by 7 bases and J by 5 bases, with 14 bases between the two germline ends. CDR3 bases: TGCAGCGCTGCCAGGTCGGGGGAGACCCAGTACTTC. It translates to CSAARSGETQYF.

Here the CDR3 DNA reads TGCAGTGCTAGAGATCGTATGACAGGTCAAGAGACCCAGTACTTC. Protein: CSARDRMTGQETQYF. V is TRBV20-1 and J is TRBJ2-5; the D gene is possibly TRBD1 (6 bases). This CDR3 is 15 amino acids long. The germline V gene encodes CDR1 DFQATT and CDR2 SNEGSKA (reference sequence). Trimming took 0 bases from V and 2 from J, leaving 13 bases between them.

This chain joins TRBV7-9 and TRBJ1-2; D is undetermined. CDR3 size: 15 residues. Germline CDR1 reads SEHNR; CDR2 reads FQNEAQ (reference sequence). Trimming shortened V by 2 bases and J by 0 bases, and 10 bases separated the two germline ends. The CDR3 here is CASSLSGYTNYGYTF. DNA for the CDR3: TGTGCCAGCAGCTTATCAGGTTATACTAACTATGGCTACACCTTC.

Concerning this clonotype: An end of the junction does not agree with germline; a read error may underlie this. V and J are TRBV3-1 and TRBJ2-7; the D gene is possibly TRBD1 (6 bases). Germline lookup yields CDR1 LGHDT and CDR2 YNNKEL (reference sequence). The CDR3 runs to 12 residues. This CDR3 reads CASSRTGSEKYF. CDR3 sequence (DNA): TGTGCCAGCAGCCGAACAGGGTCCGAGAAGTACTTC.

The table lists this clonotype with a few counts. This chain connects TRBV5-5 to TRBJ1-1, with 8 bases matching TRBD1. Losses at the gene ends were 2 bases for V and 1 base for J; bases not matched to a gene: 4. Per germline, CDR1 SGHKS and CDR2 YYEKEE (reference sequence). The CDR3 contains 15 residues. The CDR3 nucleotides read TGTGCCAGCAGCTTTCGTCAGGGGGCGAACACTGAAGCTTTCTTT. Residues: CASSFRQGANTEAFF.

This clonotype was picked up a small number of times. At one end, the junction sequence differs from germline, possibly due to a read error. The chain uses TRBV12-3 or TRBV12-4 and TRBJ2-1; D not certain. This CDR3 contains 11 residues. This chain's CDR3 is CASGGRNEQSF. The CDR3 nucleotides read TGTGCCAGCGGCGGACGCAATGAGCAGTCCTTC.

This clonotype occurred a few times. The chain recombines TRBV4-3 with TRBJ2-1; TRBD1 matches 7 bases. The CDR3 spans 14 residues. Per germline, CDR1 LGHNA and CDR2 YSLEER. J lost 7 bases, V lost 4 bases, and 7 bases had no gene match. The CDR3 bases are TGCGCCAGCAGCCGAACAGGGGTGGGGAATGAGCAGTTCTTC. Translation: CASSRTGVGNEQFF.

The chain recombines TRBV27 with TRBJ1-1; TRBD1 might be the D (5 bases). The V gene's germline CDR1 is MNHEY and CDR2 SMNVEV (reference sequence). The V end was cut by 5 bases, the J end by 5 bases, with 18 bases between. The CDR3 runs 15 residues. The CDR3 coding sequence is TGTGCCAGCAGTGGGGCTCAGCGCCCCGGGACTGAAGCTTTCTTT. It codes for CASSGAQRPGTEAFF.

This chain uses TRBV4-3 with TRBJ2-2; possibly TRBD1 or TRBD2 for D (6 bases each). The CDR3 is 15 amino acids. Trimming pared 2 bases from V and 7 bases from J, leaving 14 bases between. Per the germline V gene, CDR1 is LGHNA and CDR2 is YSLEER. The CDR3 nucleotides read TGCGCCAGCAGCCAACTACAGGGACTGGGCGGGGAGCTGTTTTTT. Its protein is CASSQLQGLGGELFF.

V gene TRBV4-3 combines with J gene TRBJ2-1; D is ambiguous. Germline CDR1 LGHNA, CDR2 YSLEER. The V and J ends lost 0 bases and 6 bases respectively, with 6 bases between them. The CDR3 length is 13 residues. CDR3 region: CASSQDMPNEQFF. In nucleotides, the CDR3 is TGCGCCAGCAGCCAAGATATGCCCAATGAGCAGTTCTTC.

A remark on this clonotype: The junction departs from germline at one end; a sequencing error may be responsible. The J gene is TRBJ2-1, the V gene TRBV19; 11 positions agree with TRBD1. The CDR3 is 15 amino acids. CDR1 LNHDA and CDR2 SQIVND come from the germline V gene (reference sequence). CDR3 loop: CASIGGTGGYNEQLF. Written as DNA, the CDR3 is TGTGCCAGCATAGGTGGGACAGGGGGATACAATGAGCAGCTCTTC.

The rearrangement uses TRBV28 and TRBJ2-5; D gene unclear. The DNA end is a closer match to TRBJ2-1, so the J assignment may be wrong. Germline CDR1 is MDHEN and CDR2 is SYDVKM. The CDR3 has 13 amino acids. CDR3 DNA sequence: TGTGCCAGCAGTTTAACACACTACAATGAGCAGTTCTTC. Protein sequence: CASSLTHYNEQFF.

The V gene is TRBV12-3 or TRBV12-4, the J gene TRBJ2-4; 8 bases fit TRBD2. With V trimmed by 3 bases and J by 0 bases, 7 bases remained unmatched. The length of the CDR3 is 17 residues. The CDR3 loop is CASSFRGGSLAKNIQYF. The CDR3 nucleotides are TGTGCCAGCAGTTTCCGGGGGGGCAGTTTAGCCAAAAACATTCAGTACTTC.

In its sample, this clonotype was seen many times. The chain carries TRBV6-2 or TRBV6-3 and TRBJ2-5; a possible D gene is TRBD2 (7 bases). The length of the CDR3 is 13 residues. Germline-derived CDR1 and CDR2 are MNHEY and SVGEGT. V was pared by 5 bases and J by 2 bases, with 9 bases between. CDR3 residues: CASSRGAQETQYF. CDR3 coding DNA: TGTGCCAGCAGTCGGGGGGCACAAGAGACCCAGTACTTC.

The rearrangement uses TRBV29-1 and TRBJ2-3, with TRBD1 as a possible D gene (5 bases). V was shortened by 6 bases and J by 0 bases, with 13 bases between the two germline ends. The CDR3 contains 14 residues. From germline, CDR1 is SQVTM and CDR2 ANQGSEA. The CDR3 DNA reads TGCAGCGTCCTGGGGCTATCCAGCACAGATACGCAGTATTTT. Translating it yields CSVLGLSSTDTQYF.

The J gene is TRBJ2-5, the V gene TRBV6-2 or TRBV6-3; D unclear. Gene TRBJ2-7 matches the end of the DNA better, so the J call may be wrong. Germline V gene data show CDR1 as MNHEY and CDR2 as SVGEGT. CDR3 size: 12 residues. The CDR3 DNA follows: TGTGCCAGCAGTCCCAAGAGGAACGAGCAGTACTTC. Translating gives CASSPKRNEQYF.

The J gene is TRBJ2-4, the V gene TRBV20-1; 7 nucleotides align to TRBD1. CDR1 and CDR2 from the germline V gene are DFQATT and SNEGSKA (reference sequence). CDR3 length equals 14 residues. V lost 5 bases to trimming and J lost 3 bases; unmatched junction nucleotides: 7. The CDR3 spells CSAGKDRVKNIQYF. CDR3 in DNA: TGCAGTGCTGGAAAAGACAGGGTCAAAAACATTCAGTACTTC.

The chain has TRBV2 and TRBJ2-7, with D uncertain. The DNA end is more similar to TRBJ2-1, so the J call may be wrong. CDR1 is SNHLY and CDR2 is FYNNEI in the germline V gene. CDR3 length: 14 residues. The CDR3 DNA reads TGTGCCAGCAGCCTCACGGACGGATACAATGAGCAGTTCTTC. It encodes CASSLTDGYNEQFF.

A note on this clonotype: The junction does not match germline at one end; this may be a read error. V is TRBV5-1 and J is TRBJ2-7, with D possibly matching TRBD1 (6 bases). This CDR3 contains 13 residues. Germline V gene data show CDR1 as SGHRS and CDR2 as YFSETQ. This CDR3 is CASSYGGSCEQYF. DNA of the CDR3: TGCGCCAGCAGCTATGGGGGCTCCTGCGAGCAGTACTTC.

J is TRBJ1-4 and V is TRBV4-3; D remains ambiguous. This CDR3 is built from 12 residues. Germline values: CDR1 LGHNA, CDR2 YSLEER. Trimming removed 8 bases at V and 7 bases at J, with 11 bases between. Written as DNA, the CDR3 is TGCGCCAGCGGAAAAGTGGGTGAAAAACTGTTTTTT. This encodes CASGKVGEKLFF.

This clonotype appeared a few times. The rearrangement links TRBV6-2 or TRBV6-3 to TRBJ2-7, with D possibly matching TRBD1 (5 bases). Trimming shortened V by 5 bases and J by 2 bases, and 13 bases separated the two germline ends. CDR3 size: 14 residues. Germline-derived CDR1 and CDR2 are MNHEY and SVGEGT. The CDR3 loop reads CASSAQGSPYEQYF. The DNA for the CDR3 is TGTGCCAGCAGTGCCCAGGGATCGCCCTACGAGCAGTACTTC.

A few counts support this clonotype. CDR3 sequence reads: CASSITSGTNTGELFF. CDR3 sequence (DNA): TGTGCCAGCAGCATTACCAGCGGGACGAACACCGGGGAGCTGTTTTTT. The genes are TRBV7-2 and TRBJ2-2; 7 bases are a match to TRBD2. J was trimmed by 0 bases and V by 5 bases; bases with no gene match: 6. The CDR3 extends over 16 amino acids. Germline assignment: CDR1 SGHTA and CDR2 FQGNSA.

This clonotype was seen a handful of times. The V call is TRBV7-3, the J call TRBJ2-1; the match to TRBD2 covers 7 bases. Germline CDR1 SGHTA, CDR2 FQGTGA. V shed 2 bases and J 6 bases; nucleotides not matched to a gene: 10. This CDR3 contains 16 residues. In DNA form, the CDR3 reads TGTGCCAGCAGCTTAGGGGGGACCAGCGGGATCAATGAGCAGTTCTTC. Residues: CASSLGGTSGINEQFF.